Below, 11 T cell receptor beta chains from the same sample are listed, as sequenced in a study of blood T cell repertoires in COVID-19. The data were produced by immunoSEQ multiplex PCR, yet TCRdb's version contains in-frame clones alone and is incomplete. The sample gives around 250,000 clones, about four fifths of which show up once; 5.7% is in the top ten. Sequenced material: peripheral blood. The receptors come from an elderly man with acute or convalescent COVID-19.

The chain employs TRBV5-1 and TRBJ2-3; TRBD2 might be the D (8 bases). CDR1 is SGHRS and CDR2 is YFSETQ in the germline V gene. Trimming took off 1 base at V and 0 bases at J, with 15 bases between the two ends. The CDR3 length is 17 residues. The CDR3 DNA follows: TGCGCCAGCAGCTTGTTCCGGGGGGGACAGAGCACAGATACGCAGTATTTT. Translated, it gives CASSLFRGGQSTDTQYF. Combining the CDR3 with reference TRBV5-1 and TRBJ2-3 gives the whole variable domain KAGVTQTPRYLIKTRGQQVTLSCSPISGHRSVSWYQQTPGQGLQFLFEYFSETQRNKGNFPGRFSGRQFSNSRSEMNVSTLELGDSALYLCASSLFRGGQSTDTQYFGPGTRLTVL.

The rearrangement uses TRBV27 and TRBJ1-1; 7 bases map to TRBD1. This CDR3 spans 14 amino acids. J was trimmed by 0 bases and V by 9 bases; bases with no gene match: 7. Germline CDR1 is MNHEY and CDR2 is SMNVEV (reference sequence). CDR3 residues: CASRTGDVNTEAFF. The CDR3 DNA is TGTGCCAGTAGGACAGGAGACGTGAACACTGAAGCTTTCTTT.

The chain couples TRBV20-1 to TRBJ2-1; 8 bases align to TRBD2. The CDR3 has 11 residues. Germline V CDR1 and CDR2: DFQATT, SNEGSKA (reference sequence). CDR3 sequence (DNA): TGCATGCTCGGGGGGGGGAATGAGCAGTTCTTC. It codes for CMLGGGNEQFF.

V usage is TRBV7-9 and J usage is TRBJ2-1; D is perhaps TRBD2 (5 bases). CDR1 is SEHNR and CDR2 is FQNEAQ in the germline V gene (reference sequence). V was trimmed by 5 bases and J by 9 bases, leaving 14 bases between them. The CDR3 extends over 13 amino acids. The CDR3: CASSPLLEFEQFF. The CDR3 nucleotides read TGTGCCAGCAGCCCTCTACTAGAATTTGAGCAGTTCTTC.

This chain links TRBV6-2 or TRBV6-3 with TRBJ2-3; D not resolved. V was trimmed by 4 bases and J by 2 bases, leaving 4 bases between them. The CDR3 sequence is 12 residues long. CDR1 and CDR2 (germline): MNHEY, SVGEGT. The CDR3 DNA sequence: TGTGCCAGCAGTTGGCCCACAGATACGCAGTATTTT. It specifies CASSWPTDTQYF.

CDR3: CASRGGQGRSGYTF. In DNA form, the CDR3 reads TGTGCCAGCAGAGGGGGACAGGGGAGGAGTGGCTACACCTTC. V and J are TRBV2 and TRBJ1-2, with TRBD1 matching over 10 bases. The CDR3 contains 14 residues. CDR1 and CDR2 from the germline V gene are SNHLY and FYNNEI. V lost 6 bases, J lost 7 bases, and 8 bases stayed unmatched.

The table lists this clone with a few counts. The genes are TRBV5-1 and TRBJ1-1; the D gene is possibly TRBD1 (6 bases). From germline, CDR1 is SGHRS and CDR2 YFSETQ. This CDR3 comprises 14 residues. The ends were cut back, 0 bases at V and 4 bases at J, with 10 bases in the middle. The CDR3 DNA follows: TGCGCCAGCAGCTTGGTGGACAGAACCACTGAAGCTTTCTTT. This sequence encodes CASSLVDRTTEAFF. Together with reference TRBV5-1 and TRBJ1-1, the CDR3 gives the full variable domain: KAGVTQTPRYLIKTRGQQVTLSCSPISGHRSVSWYQQTPGQGLQFLFEYFSETQRNKGNFPGRFSGRQFSNSRSEMNVSTLELGDSALYLCASSLVDRTTEAFFGQGTRLTVV.

The J gene is TRBJ2-7, the V gene TRBV6-1; a weak D match, TRBD2 (6 bases). This CDR3 is built from 14 residues. Per germline, CDR1 MNHNS and CDR2 SASEGT. Trimming removed 2 bases from V and 2 bases from J, with 10 bases in between. CDR3 amino acids: CASSEPGVAYEQYF. The CDR3 DNA sequence: TGTGCCAGCAGTGAACCGGGAGTGGCCTACGAGCAGTACTTC.

The chain carries TRBV30 and TRBJ2-3; D ambiguous. V was trimmed by 0 bases and J by 9 bases, leaving 16 bases between them. Germline V lookup: CDR1 GTSNPN, CDR2 SVGIG (reference sequence). This CDR3 contains 14 residues. The CDR3 sequence is CAWSVLMADTTQYF. DNA for the CDR3: TGTGCCTGGAGTGTACTTATGGCGGATACGACGCAGTATTTT.

The V call is TRBV27, the J call TRBJ2-3; 9 bases fit TRBD2. The ends lost 10 bases at V and 0 bases at J; junction bases unmatched: 17. CDR1 and CDR2 (germline): MNHEY, SMNVEV (reference sequence). The CDR3 length is 18 residues. CDR3 protein: CATQRVASGALSTDTQYF. The CDR3 DNA follows: TGTGCCACCCAAAGGGTAGCTAGCGGGGCCCTTAGCACAGATACGCAGTATTTT.

The genes are TRBV5-1 and TRBJ2-1, with a possible D match to TRBD2 (5 bases). The CDR3 extends over 16 amino acids. The germline CDR1 and CDR2 sequences are SGHRS and YFSETQ. V was trimmed by 4 bases and J by 0 bases, leaving 14 bases between them. The CDR3 sequence: CASSLEHRGSYNEQFF. The CDR3 DNA reads as TGCGCCAGCAGCCTGGAACACCGGGGCTCCTACAATGAGCAGTTCTTC.